This T cell receptor beta chain was recorded in a study of human T cells and chemical hapten exposure. Study-level results: Following DPC sensitization, TCRs present above 1 in 1000 frequency showed no change. The study found expanded TCRs formed significantly more large CDR3 similarity clusters than controls.

This clonotype has a handful of counts. Its antigen is still unknown. Original processing notes: Sample TCR counts, which ranged from about 20,000 to 700,000, had a median of approximately 94,000. TCRdb re-derived calls from the RACE reads in MiXCR, one entry per CDR3 protein. The V and J calls follow TCRdb's processing rather than the paper's. The table has roughly 180,000 distinct CDR3 sequences, roughly 14% seen once. The germline V gene encodes CDR1 SEHNR and CDR2 FQNEAQ (reference sequence). Between the trimmed V and J ends, which lost 1 base and 1 base, there was a span of 7 bases. The length of the CDR3 is 14 residues. The time point is: patch test 1, 2 weeks after DPC sensitization. Treatment defined: therapeutic diphenylcyclopropenone sensitization with weekly scalp DPC.

The rearrangement links TRBV7-9 to TRBJ1-1, with unresolved D. This specimen was whole blood, taken in connection with sensitization to the hapten diphenylcyclopropenone (DPC). The clonotype originates from a woman in her 30s with alopecia areata. Some clones in this sample may be carry-over from other donors' samples. CDR3 protein: CASSLETSNTEAFF. CDR3 in DNA: TGTGCCAGCAGCTTAGAGACATCGAACACTGAAGCTTTCTTT. The complete variable domain, with remaining parts taken from reference TRBV7-9 and TRBJ1-1, reads DTGVSQNPRHKITKRGQNVTFRCDPISEHNRLYWYRQTLGQGPEFLTYFQNEAQLEKSRLLSDRFSAERPKGSFSTLEIQRTEQGDSAMYLCASSLETSNTEAFFGQGTRLTVV.